Many counts were recorded for the clone carrying this TCR beta chain. The target antigen is unknown. The data are from a study of Graves' ophthalmopathy and Graves' hyperthyroidism. Whole-study findings and limits: In blood, most expanded thyroid clonotypes above 0.001 frequency were also detected.

Hyperthyroidism is called stable when no ophthalmopathy develops within 18 months of follow-up. None of the included patients had other autoimmune diseases, uncontrolled infections, pregnancy or lactation, as these led to exclusion. The authors isolated PBMCs from 9.5 to 10 ml of fresh peripheral blood. The CDR3 contains 13 residues. V lost 5 bases to trimming and J lost 5 bases, with 12 bases between them. Germline CDR1 reads MDHEN; CDR2 reads SYDVKM. Amplifying from RNA transcripts, the study obtained TCR beta CDR3 regions. HTBI-primed RT-PCR formed the first round, and a multiplex PCR formed the second. TCRdb re-called the multiplex PCR reads with MiXCR, one entry per CDR3 protein. The sample includes 500,000 to 700,000 distinct CDR3 sequences, 22% of them seen just once.

The chain is built from TRBV28 and TRBJ1-1, with unresolved D. Sequencing was carried out using peripheral blood. The receptor comes from a woman aged 18-35 years with stable Graves' hyperthyroidism. Some clones in this sample may be carry-over from other donors' samples. The CDR3 sequence: CASSDSGRTEAFF. The DNA for the CDR3 is TGTGCCAGCAGTGACTCCGGGAGGACTGAAGCTTTCTTT.